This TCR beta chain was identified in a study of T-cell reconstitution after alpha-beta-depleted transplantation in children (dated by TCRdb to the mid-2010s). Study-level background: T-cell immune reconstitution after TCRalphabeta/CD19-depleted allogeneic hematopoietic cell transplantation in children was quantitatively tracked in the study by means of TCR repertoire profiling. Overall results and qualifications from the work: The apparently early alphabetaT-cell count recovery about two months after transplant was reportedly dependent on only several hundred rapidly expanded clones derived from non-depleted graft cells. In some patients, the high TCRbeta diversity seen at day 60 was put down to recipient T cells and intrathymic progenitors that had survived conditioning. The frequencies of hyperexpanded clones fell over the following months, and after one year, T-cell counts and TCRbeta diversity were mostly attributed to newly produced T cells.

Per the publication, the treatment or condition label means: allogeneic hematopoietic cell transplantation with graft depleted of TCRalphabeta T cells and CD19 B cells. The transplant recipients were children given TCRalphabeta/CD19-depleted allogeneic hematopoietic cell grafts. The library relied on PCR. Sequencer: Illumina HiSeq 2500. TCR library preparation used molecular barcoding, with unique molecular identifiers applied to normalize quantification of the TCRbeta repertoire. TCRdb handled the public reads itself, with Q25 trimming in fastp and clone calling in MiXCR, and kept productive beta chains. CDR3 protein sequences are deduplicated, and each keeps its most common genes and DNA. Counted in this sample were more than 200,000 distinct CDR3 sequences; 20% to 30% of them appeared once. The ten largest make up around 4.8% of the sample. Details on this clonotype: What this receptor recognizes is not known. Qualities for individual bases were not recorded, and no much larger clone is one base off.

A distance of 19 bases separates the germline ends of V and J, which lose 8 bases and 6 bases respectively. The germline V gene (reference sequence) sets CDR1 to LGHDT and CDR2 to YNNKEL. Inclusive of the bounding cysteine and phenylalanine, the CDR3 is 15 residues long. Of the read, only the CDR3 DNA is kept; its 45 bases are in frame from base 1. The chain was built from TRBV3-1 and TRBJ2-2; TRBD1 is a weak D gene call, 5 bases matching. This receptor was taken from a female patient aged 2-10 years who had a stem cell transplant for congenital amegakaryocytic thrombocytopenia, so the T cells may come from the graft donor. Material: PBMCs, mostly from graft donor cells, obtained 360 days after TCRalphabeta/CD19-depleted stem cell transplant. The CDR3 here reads CASVSLGRSPGELFF. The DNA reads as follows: TGTGCCAGCGTCAGTCTGGGGCGCTCTCCCGGGGAGCTGTTTTTT. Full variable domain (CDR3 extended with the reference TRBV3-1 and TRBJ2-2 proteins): DTAVSQTPKYLVTQMGNDKSIKCEQNLGHDTMYWYKQDSKKFLKIMFSYNNKELIINETVPNRFSPKSPDKAHLNLHINSLELGDSAVYFCASVSLGRSPGELFFGEGSRLTVL.